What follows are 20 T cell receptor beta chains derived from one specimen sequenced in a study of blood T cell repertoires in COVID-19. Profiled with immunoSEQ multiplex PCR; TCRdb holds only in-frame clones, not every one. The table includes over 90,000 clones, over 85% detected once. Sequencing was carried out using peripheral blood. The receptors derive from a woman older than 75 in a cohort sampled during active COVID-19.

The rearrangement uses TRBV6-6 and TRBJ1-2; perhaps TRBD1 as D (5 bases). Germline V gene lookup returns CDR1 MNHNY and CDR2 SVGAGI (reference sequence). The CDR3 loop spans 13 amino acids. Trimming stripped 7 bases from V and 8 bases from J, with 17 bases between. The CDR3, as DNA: TGTGCCAGCATCCCGGCGGGGGGTAGGGGCTACACCTTC. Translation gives CASIPAGGRGYTF.

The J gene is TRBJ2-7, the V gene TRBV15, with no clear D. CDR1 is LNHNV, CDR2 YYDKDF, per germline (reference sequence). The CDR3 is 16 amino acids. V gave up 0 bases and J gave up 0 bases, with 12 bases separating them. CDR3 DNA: TGTGCCACCAGCAGAGATCAGGTCCTTCGCTCCTACGAGCAGTACTTC. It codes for CATSRDQVLRSYEQYF.

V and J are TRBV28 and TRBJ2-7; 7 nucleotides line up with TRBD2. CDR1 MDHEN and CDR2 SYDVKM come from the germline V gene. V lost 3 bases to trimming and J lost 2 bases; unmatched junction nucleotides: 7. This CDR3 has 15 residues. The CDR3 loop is CASSFPLGTTYEQYF. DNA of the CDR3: TGTGCCAGCAGTTTTCCCCTGGGGACTACCTACGAGCAGTACTTC.

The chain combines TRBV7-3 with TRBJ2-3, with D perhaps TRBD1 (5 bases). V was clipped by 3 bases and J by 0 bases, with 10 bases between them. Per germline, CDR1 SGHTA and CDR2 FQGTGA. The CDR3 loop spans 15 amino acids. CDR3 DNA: TGTGCCAGCAGCTTCCTAGGGGCTAGCACAGATACGCAGTATTTT. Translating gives CASSFLGASTDTQYF. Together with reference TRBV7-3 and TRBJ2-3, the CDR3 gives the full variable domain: GAGVSQTPSNKVTEKGKYVELRCDPISGHTALYWYRQSLGQGPEFLIYFQGTGAADDSGLPNDRFFAVRPEGSVSTLKIQRTERGDSAVYLCASSFLGASTDTQYFGPGTRLTVL.

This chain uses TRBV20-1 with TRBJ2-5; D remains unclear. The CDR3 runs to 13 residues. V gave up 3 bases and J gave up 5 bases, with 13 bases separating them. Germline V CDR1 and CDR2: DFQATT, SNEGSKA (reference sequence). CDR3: CSASHGATETQYF. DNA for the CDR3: TGCAGTGCTAGTCATGGAGCCACGGAGACCCAGTACTTC.

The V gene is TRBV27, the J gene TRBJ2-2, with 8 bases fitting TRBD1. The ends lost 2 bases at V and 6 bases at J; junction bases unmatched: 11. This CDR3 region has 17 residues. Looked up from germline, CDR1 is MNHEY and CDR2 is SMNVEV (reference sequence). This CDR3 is CASSLRRGTGGAGELFF. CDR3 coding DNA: TGTGCCAGCAGTTTAAGAAGAGGGACAGGAGGGGCCGGGGAGCTGTTTTTT.

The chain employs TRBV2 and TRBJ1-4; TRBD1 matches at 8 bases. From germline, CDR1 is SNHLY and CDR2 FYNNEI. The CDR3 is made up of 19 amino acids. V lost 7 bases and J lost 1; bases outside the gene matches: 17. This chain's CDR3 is CASKVGRQGAPVTNEKLFF. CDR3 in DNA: TGTGCCAGCAAAGTGGGGCGGCAGGGGGCTCCGGTAACTAATGAAAAACTGTTTTTT.

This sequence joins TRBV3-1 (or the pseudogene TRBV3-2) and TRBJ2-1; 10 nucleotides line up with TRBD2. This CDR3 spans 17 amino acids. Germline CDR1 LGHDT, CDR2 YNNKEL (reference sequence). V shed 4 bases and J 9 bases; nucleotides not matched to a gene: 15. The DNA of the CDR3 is TGTGCCAGCAGCCCCTCGGGGGTAGCGGGAGGAGTCAGTGAGCAGTTCTTC. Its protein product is CASSPSGVAGGVSEQFF.

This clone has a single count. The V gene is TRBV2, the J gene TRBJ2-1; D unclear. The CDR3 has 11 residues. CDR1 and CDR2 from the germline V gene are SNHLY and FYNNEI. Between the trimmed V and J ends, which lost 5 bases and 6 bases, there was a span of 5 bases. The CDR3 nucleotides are TGTGCCAGCAGTACTCTCAATGAGCAGTTCTTC. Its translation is CASSTLNEQFF. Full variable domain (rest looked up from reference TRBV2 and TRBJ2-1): EPEVTQTPSHQVTQMGQEVILRCVPISNHLYFYWYRQILGQKVEFLVSFYNNEISEKSEIFDDQFSVERPDGSNFTLKIRSTKLEDSAMYFCASSTLNEQFFGPGTRLTVL.

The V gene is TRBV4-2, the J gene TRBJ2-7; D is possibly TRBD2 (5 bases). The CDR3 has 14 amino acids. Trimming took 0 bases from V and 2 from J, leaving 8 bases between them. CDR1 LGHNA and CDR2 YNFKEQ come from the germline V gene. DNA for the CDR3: TGTGCCAGCAGCCAAGATAGCGACCCCTACGAGCAGTACTTC. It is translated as CASSQDSDPYEQYF.

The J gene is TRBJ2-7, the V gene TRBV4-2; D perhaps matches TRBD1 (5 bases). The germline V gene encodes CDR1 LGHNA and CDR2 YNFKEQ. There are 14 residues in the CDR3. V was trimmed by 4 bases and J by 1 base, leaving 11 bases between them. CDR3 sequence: CASSRTTASYEQYF. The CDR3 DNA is TGTGCCAGCAGCCGAACGACAGCATCCTACGAGCAGTACTTC.

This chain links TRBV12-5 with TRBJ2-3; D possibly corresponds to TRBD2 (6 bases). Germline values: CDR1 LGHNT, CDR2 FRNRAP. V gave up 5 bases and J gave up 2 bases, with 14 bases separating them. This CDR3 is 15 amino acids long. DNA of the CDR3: TGTGCTAGTGGTCTGGGAGGAGGGTACACAGATACGCAGTATTTT. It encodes CASGLGGGYTDTQYF.

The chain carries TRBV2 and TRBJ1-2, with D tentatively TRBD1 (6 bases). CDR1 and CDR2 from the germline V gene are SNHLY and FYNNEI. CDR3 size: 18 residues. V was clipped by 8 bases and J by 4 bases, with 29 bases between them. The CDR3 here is CASAGGGPKINSRYGYTF. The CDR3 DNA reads TGTGCCAGCGCAGGTGGGGGCCCCAAGATAAATTCCCGCTATGGCTACACCTTC.

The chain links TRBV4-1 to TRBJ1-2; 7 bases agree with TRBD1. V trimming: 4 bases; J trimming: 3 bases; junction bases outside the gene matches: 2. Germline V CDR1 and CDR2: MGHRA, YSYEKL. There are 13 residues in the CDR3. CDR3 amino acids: CASSPRGDYGYTF. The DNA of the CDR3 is TGCGCCAGCAGCCCCAGGGGGGACTATGGCTACACCTTC.

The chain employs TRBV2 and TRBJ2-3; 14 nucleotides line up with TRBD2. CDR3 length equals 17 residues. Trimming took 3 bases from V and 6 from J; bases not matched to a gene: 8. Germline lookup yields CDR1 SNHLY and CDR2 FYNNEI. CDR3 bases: TGTGCCAGCAGTGATAGGCGACTAGCGGGAGGGCCGGATACGCAGTATTTT. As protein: CASSDRRLAGGPDTQYF.

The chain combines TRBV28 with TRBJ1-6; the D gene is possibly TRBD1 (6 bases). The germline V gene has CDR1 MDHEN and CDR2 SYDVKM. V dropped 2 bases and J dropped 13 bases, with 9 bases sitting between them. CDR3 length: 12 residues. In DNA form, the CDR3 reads TGTGCCAGCAGTTTACCAGGGGTGCCCCTCCACTTT. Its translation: CASSLPGVPLHF.

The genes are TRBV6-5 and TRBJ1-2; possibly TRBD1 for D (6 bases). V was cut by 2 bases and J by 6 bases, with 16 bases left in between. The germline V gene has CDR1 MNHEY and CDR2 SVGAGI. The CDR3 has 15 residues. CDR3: CASSYALTGFNGYTF. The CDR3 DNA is TGTGCCAGCAGTTACGCCCTAACAGGGTTCAATGGCTACACCTTC.

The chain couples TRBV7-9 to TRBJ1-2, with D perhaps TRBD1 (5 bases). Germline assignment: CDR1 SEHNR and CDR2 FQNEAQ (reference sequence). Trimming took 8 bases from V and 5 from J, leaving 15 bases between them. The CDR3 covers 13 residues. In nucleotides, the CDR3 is TGTGCCAGCCCCTCCGGGGGAAGATATGGCTACACCTTC. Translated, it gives CASPSGGRYGYTF.

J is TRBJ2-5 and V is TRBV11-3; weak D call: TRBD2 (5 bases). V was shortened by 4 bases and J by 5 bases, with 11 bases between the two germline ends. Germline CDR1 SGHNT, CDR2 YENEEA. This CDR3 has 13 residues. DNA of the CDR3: TGTGCCAGCAGCTCGGGTCCGGGGGAGACCCAGTACTTC. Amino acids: CASSSGPGETQYF.

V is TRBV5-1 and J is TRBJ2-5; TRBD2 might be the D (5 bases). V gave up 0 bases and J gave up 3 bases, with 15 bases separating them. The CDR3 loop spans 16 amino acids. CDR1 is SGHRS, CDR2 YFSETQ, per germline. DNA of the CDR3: TGCGCCAGCAGCTTGGTGCTGCAAGCGGCAGAAGAGACCCAGTACTTC. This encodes CASSLVLQAAEETQYF.